In this sample, the clone carrying this T cell receptor (beta chain) turned up many times. The germline V gene has CDR1 SGHRS and CDR2 YFSETQ. CDR3 size: 14 residues. Deletions cut 2 bases from V and 8 bases from J, with 14 bases between. The data were obtained in a study of esophageal squamous cell carcinoma under preoperative chemotherapy. About the study: Both tumor-infiltrating lymphocytes and peripheral blood T cells had their TCR repertoires profiled.

TCRdb re-called the PCR reads with MiXCR, one entry per CDR3 protein. The sample shows about 18,000 distinct CDR3 sequences, about 43% of them seen only once. Described time point: after preoperative PTX-NDP chemotherapy. This specimen was collected from a patient given preoperative chemotherapy. The J gene is TRBJ2-1, the V gene TRBV5-1, with a tentative D call TRBD2 (6 bases). The clonotype comes from a human donor with esophageal squamous cell carcinoma. The donor label of this sample is uncertain. The CDR3: CASSFRGTGDEQFF. As DNA, the CDR3 is TGCGCCAGCAGCTTCCGCGGGACGGGGGATGAGCAGTTCTTC.